The next 4 T cell receptor beta chains were all read from a single sample in a study of cytomegalovirus exposure and HLA in healthy donors. Here immunoSEQ multiplex PCR was the method, and the copy in TCRdb shows in-frame clones only, minus some. The repertoire holds more than 130,000 clones, with 88% as singletons. Specimen: PBMCs. These receptors were collected from a young woman in good health and CMV-seropositive.

V usage is TRBV5-5 and J usage is TRBJ1-2; a weak D match, TRBD1 (5 bases). V was clipped by 4 bases and J by 2 bases, with 9 bases between them. There are 13 residues in the CDR3. Germline CDR1 is SGHKS and CDR2 is YYEKEE (reference sequence). The CDR3, as DNA: TGTGCCAGCAGCCCCCGGGGGAACTATGGCTACACCTTC. Its translation: CASSPRGNYGYTF.

The rearrangement links TRBV7-9 to TRBJ1-2, with TRBD1 matching 9 bases. The J segment lost 3 bases and the V segment lost 1 base, leaving 3 bases of the junction unmatched. The CDR3 length is 15 residues. Germline CDR1 and CDR2: SEHNR and FQNEAQ (reference sequence). CDR3 in DNA: TGTGCCAGCAGCTTAGAACGACAGGGGGACTATGGCTACACCTTC. Encoded protein: CASSLERQGDYGYTF.

V and J are TRBV30 and TRBJ2-1, with TRBD1 matching 7 bases. The CDR3 is 14 residues long. CDR1 is GTSNPN, CDR2 SVGIG, per germline (reference sequence). With 3 bases clipped from V and 2 bases from J, the junction kept 4 bases outside the gene matches. The DNA for the CDR3 is TGTGCCTGGAGACAGGGGATAGCCTACAATGAGCAGTTCTTC. It yields the protein CAWRQGIAYNEQFF. Supplemented by reference TRBV30 and TRBJ2-1, the full variable domain reads SQTIHQWPATLVQPVGSPLSLECTVEGTSNPNLYWYRQAAGRGLQLLFYSVGIGQISSEVPQNLSASRPQDRQFILSSKKLLLSDSGFYLCAWRQGIAYNEQFFGPGTRLTVL.

This clone was observed a single time. This same CDR3 is encoded by further DNA sequences in the sample. The rearrangement uses TRBV9 and TRBJ1-2; the match to TRBD1 covers 8 bases. Germline V gives CDR1 SGDLS, CDR2 YYNGEE. This CDR3 has 14 residues. V lost 0 bases, J lost 8 bases, and 6 bases stayed unmatched. DNA for the CDR3: TGTGCCAGCAGCGTAGGGACAGGGTCGAGAGGCTACACCTTC. Translation gives CASSVGTGSRGYTF.